One sample yielded the 5 T cell receptor beta chains listed below, sequenced in a study of blood T cells in healthy people across ages. A second roughly 6 to 12 cycle PCR used barcoded and J-beta primers. TCRdb recomputed calls from the 5' RACE reads with MiXCR, one row per CDR3 protein. The table shows over 600,000 distinct CDR3 sequences, with around 21% occurring only once. Sequencing was done on a sample of blood. All receptors come from a man between 65 and 80 years old in good health.

This clonotype came up a few times. This sequence joins TRBV12-3 or TRBV12-4 and TRBJ2-1; D is perhaps TRBD2 (6 bases). Deletions cut 2 bases from V and 6 bases from J, with 14 bases between. The CDR3 has 15 residues. The CDR3 DNA is TGTGCCAGCAGTTTATTTAGGGGACTGTGCAATGAGCAGTTCTTC. Its protein product is CASSLFRGLCNEQFF.

In this sample, this clonotype turned up many times. The chain has TRBV12-5 and TRBJ2-5, with 8 bases fitting TRBD2. TRBJ2-1 explains the end of the DNA better; the J call may be wrong. This CDR3 spans 12 amino acids. Germline-derived CDR1 and CDR2 are LGHNT and FRNRAP. CDR3 nucleotides: TGTGCCCAAGGGACTAGGAAGAATGAGCAGTTCTTC. It encodes CAQGTRKNEQFF.

This clonotype was recorded only once. The chain carries TRBV20-1 and TRBJ1-2, with a tentative D call TRBD1 (5 bases). CDR1 is DFQATT, CDR2 SNEGSKA, per germline (reference sequence). The CDR3 spans 12 residues. With 8 bases removed from V and 8 bases from J, the gap between germline ends came to 18 bases. The DNA for the CDR3 is TGCAGTACGGGGGATGAATCTGGGGGCTACACCTTC. Encoded protein: CSTGDESGGYTF.

This clonotype came up many times. This chain joins TRBV12-3 or TRBV12-4 and TRBJ2-1; D perhaps matches TRBD2 (5 bases). The CDR3 covers 11 residues. V was clipped by 6 bases and J by 10 bases, with 10 bases between them. The CDR3 coding sequence is TGTGCCAGCAGCTTTCTAGCAGAGCAGTTCTTC. Encoded protein: CASSFLAEQFF.

The chain uses TRBV7-9 and TRBJ2-3; D may be TRBD1 or TRBD2 (5 bases each). The CDR3 extends over 14 amino acids. From germline, CDR1 is SEHNR and CDR2 FQNEAQ (reference sequence). V lost 5 bases, J lost 4 bases, and 13 bases lay in between. The CDR3 sequence is CASSLGADSDTQYF. In DNA, the CDR3 is TGTGCCAGCAGCCTCGGGGCAGACTCAGATACGCAGTATTTT.